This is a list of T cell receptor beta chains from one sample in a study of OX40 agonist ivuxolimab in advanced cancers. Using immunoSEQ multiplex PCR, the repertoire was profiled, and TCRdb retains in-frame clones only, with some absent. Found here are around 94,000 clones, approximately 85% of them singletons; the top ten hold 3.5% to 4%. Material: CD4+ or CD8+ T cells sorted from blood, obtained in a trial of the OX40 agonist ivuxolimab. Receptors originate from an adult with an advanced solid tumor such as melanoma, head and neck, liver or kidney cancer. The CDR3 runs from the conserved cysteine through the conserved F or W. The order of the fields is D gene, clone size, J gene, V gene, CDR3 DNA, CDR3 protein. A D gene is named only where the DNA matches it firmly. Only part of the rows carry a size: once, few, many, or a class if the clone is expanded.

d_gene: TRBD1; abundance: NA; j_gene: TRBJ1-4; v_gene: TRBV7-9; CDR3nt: TGTGCCAGCTCAATCGGGACAGAAGGTGAAAAACTGTTTTTT; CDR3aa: CASSIGTEGEKLFF
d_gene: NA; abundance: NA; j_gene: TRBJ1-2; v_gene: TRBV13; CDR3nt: TGTGCCAGCAGCTGGGGAGCCTCGACCCGTGGCTACACCTTC; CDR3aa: CASSWGASTRGYTF
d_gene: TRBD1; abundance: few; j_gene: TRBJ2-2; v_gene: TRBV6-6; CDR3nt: TGTGCCAGCAGTTACTTTGGGGACAGCCCAACCGGGGAGCTGTTTTTT; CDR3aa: CASSYFGDSPTGELFF
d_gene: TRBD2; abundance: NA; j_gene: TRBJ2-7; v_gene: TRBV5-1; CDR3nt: TGCGCCAGCAGGCGGGAGGGGACTTCCTACGAGCAGTACTTC; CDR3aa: CASRREGTSYEQYF
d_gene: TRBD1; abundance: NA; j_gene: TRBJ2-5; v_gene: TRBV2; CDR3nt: TGTGCCAGCCACAGGGGGCACACCCAAGAGACCCAGTACTTC; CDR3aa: CASHRGHTQETQYF
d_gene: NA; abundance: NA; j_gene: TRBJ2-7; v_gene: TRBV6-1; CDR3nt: TGTGCCAGCAGTCCCGGCGCGTTTGGGGACGAGCAGTACTTC; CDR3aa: CASSPGAFGDEQYF
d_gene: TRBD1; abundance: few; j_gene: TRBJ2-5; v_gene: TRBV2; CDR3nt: TGTGCCAGCGGGACAGGTGAAGAGACCCAGTACTTC; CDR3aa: CASGTGEETQYF
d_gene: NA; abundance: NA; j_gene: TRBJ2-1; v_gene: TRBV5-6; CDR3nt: TGTGCCAGCAGCCACATTATAGCGGAAAAGCAGTTCTTC; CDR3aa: CASSHIIAEKQFF
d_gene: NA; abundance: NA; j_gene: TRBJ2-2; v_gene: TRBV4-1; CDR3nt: TGCGCCAGCAGCCAAGGGGCCGAGTATACCGGGGAGCTGTTTTTT; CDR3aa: CASSQGAEYTGELFF
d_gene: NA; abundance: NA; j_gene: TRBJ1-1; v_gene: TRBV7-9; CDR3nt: TGTGCCAGCAGCCAACAGGGTAGCATCACTGAAGCTTTCTTT; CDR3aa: CASSQQGSITEAFF
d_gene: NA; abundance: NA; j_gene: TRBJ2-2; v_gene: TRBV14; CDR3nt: TGTGCCAGCAGCCCTCTGGGGGGAGCCGGGGAGCTGTTTTTT; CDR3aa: CASSPLGGAGELFF
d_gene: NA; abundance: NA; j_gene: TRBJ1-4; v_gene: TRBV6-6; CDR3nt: TGTGCCAGCCTCGACAGGAACAATGAAAAACTGTTTTTT; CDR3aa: CASLDRNNEKLFF
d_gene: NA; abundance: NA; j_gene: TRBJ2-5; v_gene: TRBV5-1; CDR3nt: TGCGCCAGCAGCTCTCTTGGGGACCACGAACGGGAGACCCAGTACTTC; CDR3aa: CASSSLGDHERETQYF
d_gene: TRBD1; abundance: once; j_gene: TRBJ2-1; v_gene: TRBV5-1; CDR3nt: TGCGCCAGCAGCCCGGGACAGACTTACAATGAGCAGTTCTTC; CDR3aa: CASSPGQTYNEQFF
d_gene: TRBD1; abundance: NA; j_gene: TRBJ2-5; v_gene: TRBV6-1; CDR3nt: TGTGCCAGCAGTCGTCACAGGGGGCGCGAGGAGACCCAGTACTTC; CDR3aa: CASSRHRGREETQYF
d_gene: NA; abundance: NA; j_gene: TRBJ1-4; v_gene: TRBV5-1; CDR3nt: TGCGCCAGCAGCTTGGGCCCTTCCGGGGGAAAACTGTTTTTT; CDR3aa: CASSLGPSGGKLFF
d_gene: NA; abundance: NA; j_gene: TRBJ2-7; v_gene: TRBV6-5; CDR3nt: TGTGCCAGCAGTTCCCCCGGCGAGCAGTACTTC; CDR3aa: CASSSPGEQYF
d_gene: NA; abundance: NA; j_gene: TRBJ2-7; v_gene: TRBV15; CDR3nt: TGTGCCACCAGCAGAGACGAGCGGGCGGCCTACGAGCAGTACTTC; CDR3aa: CATSRDERAAYEQYF
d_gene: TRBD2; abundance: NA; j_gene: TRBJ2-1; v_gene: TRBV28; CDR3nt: TGTGCCAGCAGTACCCGGGAGGGTTCCTTCTTCTATGAGCAGTTCTTC; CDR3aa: CASSTREGSFFYEQFF
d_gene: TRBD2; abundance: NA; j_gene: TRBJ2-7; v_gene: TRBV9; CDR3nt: TGTGCCAGCAGCAAAGCGGGAGGCTCCTACGAGCAGTACTTC; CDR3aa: CASSKAGGSYEQYF
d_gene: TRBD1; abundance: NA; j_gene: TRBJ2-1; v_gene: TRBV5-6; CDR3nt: TGTGCCAGCAGCCAGGGGGACTCCTACAATGAGCAGTTCTTC; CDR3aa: CASSQGDSYNEQFF
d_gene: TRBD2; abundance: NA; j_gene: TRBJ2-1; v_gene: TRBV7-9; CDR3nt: TGTGCCAGCAGCCCCCCGTGGGGGACTACATTAGACTACAATGAGCAGTTCTTC; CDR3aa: CASSPPWGTTLDYNEQFF
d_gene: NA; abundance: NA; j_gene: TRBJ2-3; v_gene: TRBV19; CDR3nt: TGTGCCAGTAGTATAAGCGAACGGGGTCCCCCAGATACGCAGTATTTT; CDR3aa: CASSISERGPPDTQYF
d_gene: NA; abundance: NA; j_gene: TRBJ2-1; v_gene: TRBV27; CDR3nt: TGTGCCAGCGGAATTAGCGGTTGGGCTATGAATGAGCAGTTCTTC; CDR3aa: CASGISGWAMNEQFF
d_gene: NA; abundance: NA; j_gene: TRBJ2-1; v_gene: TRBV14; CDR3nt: TGTGCCAGCAGCCAAGTCCGGGGCCCCCCCACAGGGAATGAGCAGTTCTTC; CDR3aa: CASSQVRGPPTGNEQFF
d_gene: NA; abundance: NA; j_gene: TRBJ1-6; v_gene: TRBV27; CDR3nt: TGTGCCAGCAGGGATAACTCCGGGCCCCCAACTTCACCCCTCCACTTT; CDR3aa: CASRDNSGPPTSPLHF
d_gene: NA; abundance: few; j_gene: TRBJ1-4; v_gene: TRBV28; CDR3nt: TGTGCCAGCAGGGACTGGAGGGAAGGAGATGAAAAACTGTTTTTT; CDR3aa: CASRDWREGDEKLFF
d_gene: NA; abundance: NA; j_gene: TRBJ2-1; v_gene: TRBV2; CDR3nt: TGTGCCAGCAGTCAAAGGGACTCGCAGTTCTTC; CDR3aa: CASSQRDSQFF
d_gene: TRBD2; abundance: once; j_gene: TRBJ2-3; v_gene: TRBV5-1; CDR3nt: TGCGCCAGCAGCCCAGCCTATCTAGCGGGAGGGGCCGATACGCAGTATTTT; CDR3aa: CASSPAYLAGGADTQYF
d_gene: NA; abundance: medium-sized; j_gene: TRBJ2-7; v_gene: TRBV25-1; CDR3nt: TGTGCCAGCAGAGATATTTCCGAGCAGTACTTC; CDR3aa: CASRDISEQYF
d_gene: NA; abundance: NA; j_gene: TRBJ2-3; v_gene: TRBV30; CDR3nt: TGTGCCTGGGCAGCGGGCTCTAGCACAGATACGCAGTATTTT; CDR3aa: CAWAAGSSTDTQYF
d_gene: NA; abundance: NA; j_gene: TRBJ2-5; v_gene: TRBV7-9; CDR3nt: TGTGCCAGCAGACAAATCGTAGGCAAGACCCAGTACTTC; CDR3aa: CASRQIVGKTQYF
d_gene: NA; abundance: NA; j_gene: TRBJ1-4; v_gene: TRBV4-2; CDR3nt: TGTGCCAGCAGCTCCCTGCAGGGTTATAATGAAAAACTGTTTTTT; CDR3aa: CASSSLQGYNEKLFF
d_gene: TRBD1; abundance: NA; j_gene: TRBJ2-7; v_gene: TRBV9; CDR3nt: TGTGCCAACGGGCCGGGACAGACCTACGAGCAGTACTTC; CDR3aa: CANGPGQTYEQYF
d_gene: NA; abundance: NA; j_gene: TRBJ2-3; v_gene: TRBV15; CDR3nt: TGTGCCACCAGCAGAGATATCGGGGACTCAGGGGGGGGCACAGATACGCAGTATTTT; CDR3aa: CATSRDIGDSGGGTDTQYF
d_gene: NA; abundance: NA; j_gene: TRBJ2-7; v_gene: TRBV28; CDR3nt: TGTGCCAGCGGGAACAGGGGGGGAAGTAACGAGCAGTACTTC; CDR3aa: CASGNRGGSNEQYF
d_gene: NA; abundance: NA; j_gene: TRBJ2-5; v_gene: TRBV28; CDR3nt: TGTGCCAGCAGTTTGGCTCGGGGTTTCCAAGAGACCCAGTACTTC; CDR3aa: CASSLARGFQETQYF
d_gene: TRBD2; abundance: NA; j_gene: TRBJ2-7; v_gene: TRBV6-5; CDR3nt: TGTGCCAGCAGTTACTCGGGACTAGCGAGTTACGAGCAGTACTTC; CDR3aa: CASSYSGLASYEQYF
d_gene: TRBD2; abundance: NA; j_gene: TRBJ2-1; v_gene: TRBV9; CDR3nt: TGTGCCAGCAGCCAGAAGACTAGCGGGGTCGATGAGCAGTTCTTC; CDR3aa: CASSQKTSGVDEQFF
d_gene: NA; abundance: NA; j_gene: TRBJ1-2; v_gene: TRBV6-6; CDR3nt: TGTGCCAGCAGTACAAGGACCTCCTACTATGGCTACACCTTC; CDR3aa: CASSTRTSYYGYTF
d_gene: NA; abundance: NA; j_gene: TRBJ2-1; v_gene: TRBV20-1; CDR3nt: TGCAGTGCCGACACTGGCAATGAGCAGTTCTTC; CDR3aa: CSADTGNEQFF
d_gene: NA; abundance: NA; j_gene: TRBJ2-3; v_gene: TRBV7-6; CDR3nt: TGTGCCAGCAGCTTAGCCGGCAGCTTCACAGATACGCAGTATTTT; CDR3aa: CASSLAGSFTDTQYF